The 32 T cell receptor beta chains reported below all come from one sample, sequenced in a study of T cell responses to AZD1222 COVID-19 vaccine. Sequencing was performed with immunoSEQ multiplex PCR; in TCRdb, only in-frame clones are kept and a portion is missing. The profile shows about 100,000 clones, about nine tenths of them singletons. Source: peripheral blood, taken on day 0 of AZD1222 vaccination. These receptors were obtained from an adult in good health.

CDR3 DNA: TGTGCCAGCTCACCAACGTGGGACAACACAGATACGCAGTATTTT. Encoded protein: CASSPTWDNTDTQYF. The rearrangement uses TRBV18 and TRBJ2-3; tentative D call: TRBD1 (6 bases). This CDR3 is built from 15 residues. Trimming cost V 2 bases and J 2 bases, with 11 bases left between them. Per the germline V gene, CDR1 is KGHSH and CDR2 is LQKENI.

About this clone: Relative to the germline gene, one junction end is altered; a read error may explain this. The chain has TRBV5-4 and TRBJ2-7; D may be TRBD1 (5 bases). The CDR3 covers 14 residues. Per germline, CDR1 SGHNT and CDR2 YYREEE (reference sequence). CDR3 sequence: CASRLLGLAYEQYF. Here the CDR3 DNA reads TGCGCCAGCCGCTTGCTGGGGCTTGCTTACGAGCAGTACTTC.

This chain joins TRBV4-1 and TRBJ1-2; no clear D. This CDR3 spans 8 amino acids. The germline V gene encodes CDR1 MGHRA and CDR2 YSYEKL. With 8 bases removed from V and 13 bases from J, the gap between germline ends came to 8 bases. CDR3 nucleotide sequence: TGCGCCAGCGCGATCGGCACCTTC. This gives the protein CASAIGTF.

The V and J genes are TRBV28 and TRBJ1-5, with 7 bases aligning to TRBD1. This CDR3 has 14 residues. In germline, CDR1 is MDHEN, CDR2 SYDVKM. Germline trimming cut 6 bases from V and 5 bases from J; bases unmatched to any gene: 7. The CDR3 is CASRTGFIDQPQHF. For the CDR3, the DNA is TGTGCCAGCAGGACAGGGTTCATCGATCAGCCCCAGCATTTT.

This chain joins TRBV28 and TRBJ1-1; D not resolved. This CDR3 contains 13 residues. With 10 bases removed from V and 1 base from J, the gap between germline ends came to 13 bases. The germline V gene encodes CDR1 MDHEN and CDR2 SYDVKM. The CDR3 loop reads CATKKRENTEAFF. Here the CDR3 DNA reads TGTGCCACCAAAAAAAGAGAGAACACTGAAGCTTTCTTT.

The rearrangement links TRBV5-1 to TRBJ2-5; perhaps TRBD2 as D (5 bases). Per germline, CDR1 SGHRS and CDR2 YFSETQ. This CDR3 contains 14 residues. The V and J ends lost 1 base and 5 bases respectively, with 12 bases between them. The CDR3 DNA is TGCGCCAGCAGCTTGACCCACCCGGGGGAGACCCAGTACTTC. Translation gives CASSLTHPGETQYF.

The chain has TRBV10-1 and TRBJ2-7; 8 bases agree with TRBD2. With 3 bases clipped from V and 0 bases from J, the junction kept 13 bases outside the gene matches. Looked up from germline, CDR1 is WNHNN and CDR2 is SYGVQD (reference sequence). CDR3 length: 18 amino acids. CDR3 sequence reads: CASSDHPGGLAGSYEQYF. DNA for the CDR3: TGCGCCAGCAGTGACCACCCCGGGGGTCTAGCGGGCTCCTACGAGCAGTACTTC.

The J gene is TRBJ1-5, the V gene TRBV9; D possibly corresponds to TRBD1 (5 bases). The CDR3 spans 13 residues. Deletions cut 4 bases from V and 7 bases from J, with 12 bases between. In germline, CDR1 is SGDLS, CDR2 YYNGEE. This CDR3 reads CASSPVGGQPQHF. The CDR3, as DNA: TGTGCCAGCAGCCCCGTGGGGGGGCAGCCCCAGCATTTT.

The chain uses TRBV27 and TRBJ2-3; TRBD2 agrees at 7 bases. This CDR3 comprises 13 residues. V was pared by 6 bases and J by 6 bases, with 6 bases of the junction left unmatched. Germline CDR1 MNHEY, CDR2 SMNVEV (reference sequence). The CDR3 here is CASSYRRGDTQYF. The DNA for the CDR3 is TGTGCCAGCAGCTATAGGCGGGGGGATACGCAGTATTTT.

The chain links TRBV3-1 (or the pseudogene TRBV3-2) to TRBJ1-2; D not resolved. This CDR3 comprises 15 residues. V was clipped by 6 bases and J by 3 bases, with 17 bases between them. Per the germline V gene, CDR1 is LGHDT and CDR2 is YNNKEL (reference sequence). CDR3 residues: CASSRNPPHHYGYTF. The CDR3 region has the DNA TGTGCCAGCAGTCGGAACCCACCTCACCACTATGGCTACACCTTC.

The chain couples TRBV5-1 to TRBJ1-1; D is unclear. Germline V gene data show CDR1 as SGHRS and CDR2 as YFSETQ. V lost 4 bases and J lost 10, with 14 bases in between. The CDR3 has 12 amino acids. Written as DNA, the CDR3 is TGCGCCAGCAGCCAAACGGAGGGTCTAGCTTTCTTT. It yields the protein CASSQTEGLAFF.

The chain is built from TRBV10-3 and TRBJ1-1; D ambiguous. V was pared by 6 bases and J by 7 bases, with 15 bases between. The CDR3 runs to 13 residues. The germline gives CDR1 ENHRY, CDR2 SYGVKD. CDR3 amino acids: CAIRSDGPLEAFF. The DNA for the CDR3 is TGTGCCATCAGAAGCGACGGGCCCCTTGAAGCTTTCTTT.

The chain recombines TRBV5-1 with TRBJ2-7; TRBD1 matches at 8 bases. This CDR3 region has 16 residues. V was clipped by 4 bases and J by 0 bases; unmatched bases: 9. CDR1 SGHRS and CDR2 YFSETQ come from the germline V gene. The CDR3 region has the DNA TGCGCCAGCAGCGGCGGGGACAGGTGGAGCTCCTACGAGCAGTACTTC. This codes for CASSGGDRWSSYEQYF.

This rearrangement joins TRBV6-5 to TRBJ1-6; TRBD1 is a possible D gene (5 bases). V was pared by 4 bases and J by 1 base, with 5 bases between. This CDR3 region has 14 residues. Germline V gives CDR1 MNHEY, CDR2 SVGAGI. CDR3 DNA sequence: TGTGCCAGCAGTTCAGGGTCCTATAATTCACCCCTCCACTTT. Its translation is CASSSGSYNSPLHF.

The chain has TRBV15 and TRBJ1-5; TRBD1 agrees at 10 bases. CDR1 and CDR2 (germline): LNHNV, YYDKDF (reference sequence). The CDR3 is made up of 15 amino acids. J lost 3 bases, V lost 3 bases, and 2 bases had no gene match. CDR3 sequence: CATSSGQGVNQPQHF. CDR3 sequence (DNA): TGTGCCACCAGCAGTGGACAGGGGGTCAATCAGCCCCAGCATTTT.

The chain has TRBV6-6 and TRBJ2-3, with D possibly matching TRBD2 (6 bases). In germline, CDR1 is MNHNY, CDR2 SVGAGI (reference sequence). V shed 0 bases and J shed 0 bases, with 10 bases lying between them. The CDR3 has 16 residues. The CDR3 nucleotides are TGTGCCAGCAGTTACTCGGAGCTAGCGAGCACAGATACGCAGTATTTT. It codes for CASSYSELASTDTQYF.

This sequence joins TRBV5-1 and TRBJ2-1; possibly TRBD1 for D (6 bases). The V and J ends lost 4 bases and 6 bases respectively, with 11 bases between them. Germline lookup yields CDR1 SGHRS and CDR2 YFSETQ. The CDR3 has 13 residues. CDR3 protein: CASSEQGFNEQFF. DNA of the CDR3: TGCGCCAGCAGCGAACAGGGTTTCAATGAGCAGTTCTTC.

The chain couples TRBV30 to TRBJ1-2, with a weak D call TRBD1 (5 bases). The germline gives CDR1 GTSNPN, CDR2 SVGIG (reference sequence). V lost 4 bases and J lost 4, with 13 bases in between. The CDR3 has 13 residues. Here the CDR3 DNA reads TGTGCCTGGACCCCGACAGAACCCTATGGCTACACCTTC. Its translation: CAWTPTEPYGYTF.

The genes are TRBV28 and TRBJ2-2; 10 positions agree with TRBD2. The germline gives CDR1 MDHEN, CDR2 SYDVKM. CDR3 length: 15 amino acids. The V segment lost 3 bases and the J segment 6 bases; nucleotides outside the gene matches: 4. CDR3 DNA sequence: TGTGCCAGCAGTTTGGGTCTAGCGGGAGCCGGGGAGCTGTTTTTT. It specifies CASSLGLAGAGELFF. Variable domain in full (rest from reference TRBV28 and TRBJ2-2): DVKVTQSSRYLVKRTGEKVFLECVQDMDHENMFWYRQDPGLGLRLIYFSYDVKMKEKGDIPEGYSVSREKKERFSLILESASTNQTSMYLCASSLGLAGAGELFFGEGSRLTVL.

This chain joins TRBV3-1 (or the pseudogene TRBV3-2) and TRBJ2-5; 7 bases are shared with TRBD1. Germline loops: CDR1 LGHDT, CDR2 YNNKEL (reference sequence). This CDR3 comprises 15 residues. V dropped 1 base and J dropped 5; count of bases not matched to a gene: 7. The CDR3 DNA follows: TGTGCCAGCAGCCAAGCACAGGGGTCGTCGGAGACCCAGTACTTC. Protein product: CASSQAQGSSETQYF.

The rearrangement links TRBV6-6 to TRBJ2-1; 8 positions agree with TRBD2. The V segment lost 5 bases and the J segment 1 base; nucleotides outside the gene matches: 7. Germline CDR1 and CDR2: MNHNY and SVGAGI (reference sequence). This CDR3 spans 16 amino acids. The CDR3 protein is CASSPDSGSSYNEQFF. The CDR3 DNA follows: TGTGCCAGCAGTCCAGACAGCGGGAGTTCCTACAATGAGCAGTTCTTC.

This rearrangement joins TRBV12-3 or TRBV12-4 to TRBJ1-1; D remains unclear. The CDR3 loop spans 13 amino acids. With 7 bases removed from V and 0 bases from J, the gap between germline ends came to 9 bases. CDR3 nucleotides: TGTGCCAGCACCCCCGTGATGAACACTGAAGCTTTCTTT. It codes for CASTPVMNTEAFF.

The chain uses TRBV7-8 and TRBJ1-1; 9 bases are a match to TRBD1. V gave up 9 bases and J gave up 5 bases; unmatched junction bases: 10. Germline V gene sequence: CDR1 SGHVS, CDR2 FQNEAQ. The CDR3 has 14 amino acids. In DNA form, the CDR3 reads TGTGCCAGTACAACCGGGACAGGGAGGACTGAAGCTTTCTTT. Its protein product is CASTTGTGRTEAFF.

This clone was observed a few times. The rearrangement uses TRBV11-1 and TRBJ1-1; D call uncertain. The CDR3 loop spans 14 amino acids. Germline lookup yields CDR1 SGHAT and CDR2 FQDESV (reference sequence). The V and J ends lost 7 bases and 5 bases respectively, with 17 bases between them. The CDR3 sequence is CASKAFGYATEAFF. The CDR3 nucleotides read TGTGCCAGCAAGGCTTTCGGCTACGCAACTGAAGCTTTCTTT.

The chain recombines TRBV5-4 with TRBJ1-6, with 8 bases aligning to TRBD1. Trimming removed 1 base from V and 14 bases from J; junction bases left unmatched: 14. The CDR3 length is 16 residues. Germline V gene lookup returns CDR1 SGHNT and CDR2 YYREEE (reference sequence). DNA for the CDR3: TGTGCCAGCAGCTTGATTAGGGGATCGGACAGGGAGACCCTCCACTTT. Protein: CASSLIRGSDRETLHF.

This chain links TRBV7-2 with TRBJ2-7, with 10 bases identical to TRBD1. J lost 9 bases, V lost 1 base, and 18 bases had no gene match. CDR3 size: 18 residues. CDR1 and CDR2 (germline): SGHTA, FQGNSA. The CDR3 spells CASSLDRPPGQGRMWQYF. The CDR3 region has the DNA TGTGCCAGCAGCTTAGACCGTCCTCCGGGACAGGGGCGGATGTGGCAGTACTTC. The whole variable domain, filled in from reference TRBV7-2 and TRBJ2-7, reads GAGVSQSPSNKVTEKGKDVELRCDPISGHTALYWYRQSLGQGLEFLIYFQGNSAPDKSGLPSDRFSAERTGGSVSTLTIQRTQQEDSAVYLCASSLDRPPGQGRMWQYFGPGTRLTVT.

The chain employs TRBV6-1 and TRBJ1-5; 10 bases match TRBD1. V lost 1 base, J lost 8 bases, and 5 bases stayed unmatched. CDR1 is MNHNS and CDR2 is SASEGT in the germline V gene. The CDR3 length is 15 residues. The CDR3 DNA reads TGTGCCAGCAGTGAAGTGGGGACAGGGGATAAGCCCCAGCATTTT. Translated: CASSEVGTGDKPQHF.

The V gene is TRBV19, the J gene TRBJ2-3; the match to TRBD2 covers 14 bases. V shed 3 bases and J 0 bases; nucleotides not matched to a gene: 14. The V gene's germline CDR1 is LNHDA and CDR2 SQIVND (reference sequence). This CDR3 contains 21 residues. CDR3 nucleotides: TGTGCCAGTAGTATCGAAGGGACTAGCGGGAGATTGTTACATAGCACAGATACGCAGTATTTT. This codes for CASSIEGTSGRLLHSTDTQYF.

The J gene is TRBJ2-1, the V gene TRBV11-2; TRBD1 agrees at 7 bases. Germline CDR1 and CDR2: SGHAT and FQNNGV. The CDR3 loop spans 15 amino acids. V was clipped by 2 bases and J by 6 bases; unmatched bases: 7. The CDR3 loop is CASSLQGVGGNEQFF. In DNA, the CDR3 is TGTGCCAGCAGCTTACAGGGGGTGGGCGGCAATGAGCAGTTCTTC. The full variable domain, its missing parts supplied by reference TRBV11-2 and TRBJ2-1, is EAGVAQSPRYKIIEKRQSVAFWCNPISGHATLYWYQQILGQGPKLLIQFQNNGVVDDSQLPKDRFSAERLKGVDSTLKIQPAKLEDSAVYLCASSLQGVGGNEQFFGPGTRLTVL.

The V and J genes are TRBV28 and TRBJ1-5; D gene uncertain. The V gene's germline CDR1 is MDHEN and CDR2 SYDVKM. Trimming left V 4 bases short and J 4 bases short, with 14 bases between. This CDR3 region has 15 residues. Here the CDR3 reads CASSSFSGPNQPQHF. The CDR3 bases are TGTGCCAGCAGTTCTTTCAGCGGACCAAATCAGCCCCAGCATTTT.

The chain combines TRBV5-1 with TRBJ1-4, with 7 bases lining up with TRBD1. The CDR3 contains 14 residues. Germline V gives CDR1 SGHRS, CDR2 YFSETQ. The V segment lost 1 base and the J segment 8 bases; nucleotides outside the gene matches: 5. The CDR3 DNA is TGCGCCAGCAGCTTGAGGGACAGCGGGGAAAAACTGTTTTTT. It encodes CASSLRDSGEKLFF.

The chain links TRBV5-8 to TRBJ1-5, with a weak D call TRBD1 (6 bases). The CDR3 runs to 14 residues. In germline, CDR1 is SGHTS, CDR2 YDEGEE. V lost 4 bases to trimming and J lost 7 bases, with 15 bases between them. This chain's CDR3 is CASSPRGGVQPQHF. The CDR3 nucleotides read TGTGCCAGCAGCCCGAGGGGGGGCGTGCAGCCCCAGCATTTT.